This TCR beta chain was identified in a study of blood T cell repertoires in COVID-19. Everyone who took part was about 18 to 89 years old, and they came from about 25 US areas. The repertoire was sequenced with immunoSEQ multiplex PCR; TCRdb's copy has only in-frame clones and lacks some. The sample records around 150,000 clones, 80% to 90% being singletons. The receptor comes from a man in his fifties or sixties who had recovered from COVID-19. Source material: PBMCs or T cells enriched from blood (not recorded which).

CDR3 amino acids: CASSPPSSGNTIYF. Written as DNA, the CDR3 is TGTGCCAGCTCCCCCCCCAGCTCTGGAAACACCATATATTTT. V gene TRBV7-2 combines with J gene TRBJ1-3; D unclear. The CDR3 extends over 14 amino acids. In germline, CDR1 is SGHTA, CDR2 FQGNSA. Trimming pared 8 bases from V and 0 bases from J, leaving 11 bases between.